These 30 T cell receptor beta chains came from one sample sequenced in a study of vaccination effects on CD4 cells after COVID-19 (dated by TCRdb to 2021 to 2024). Antigen specificity for these receptors is unknown. The receptor library was made with the immunoSEQ multiplex PCR assay. This immuneACCESS table, as held by TCRdb, lists in-frame sequences with V and J called but not all clones. Of the missing ones, under half trace to an unresolved V gene in checked studies; the others have no known cause. The sample has about 47,000 clones on record, 60% to 75% of them singletons. The ten largest make up about 7% of the sample. After more than nine days of culture, CD4+ T cells were isolated with the EasySep CD4+ T cell isolation kit. Each participant received two doses of an mRNA SARS-CoV-2 vaccine, either BNT162b2 or mRNA-1273. The source was CD4+ T cells from PBMCs cultured without peptide, collected after COVID-19 vaccination. The source of these receptors is a human donor who received a COVID-19 vaccine.

This sequence joins TRBV20-1 and TRBJ1-3; D is uncertain. The CDR3 is 11 residues long. The V gene lost 6 bases and the J gene lost 1 base, with 4 bases spanning the gap. Germline V gene lookup returns CDR1 DFQATT and CDR2 SNEGSKA (reference sequence). The CDR3 DNA is TGCAGTGCGCGGTCTGGAAACACCATATATTTT. Translated, it gives CSARSGNTIYF.

Only one count was recorded for this clone. The chain is built from TRBV11-1 and TRBJ2-6; possibly TRBD2 for D (5 bases). Germline V CDR1 and CDR2: SGHAT, FQDESV (reference sequence). V lost 3 bases and J lost 2, with 11 bases in between. The CDR3 consists of 16 residues. CDR3 region: CASSLSSGTGANVLTF. The CDR3 DNA sequence: TGTGCCAGCAGCTTGTCATCCGGGACTGGGGCCAACGTCCTGACTTTC.

CDR3 DNA sequence: TGTGCCAGTAGTATTAGACCGAGCGGAAATCAGCCCCAGCATTTT. Its translation is CASSIRPSGNQPQHF. This chain joins TRBV19 and TRBJ1-5; D uncertain. This CDR3 has 15 residues. Germline lookup yields CDR1 LNHDA and CDR2 SQIVND (reference sequence). V was clipped by 3 bases and J by 4 bases, with 13 bases between them.

The chain is built from TRBV25-1 and TRBJ2-7, with D maybe TRBD1 (7 bases). Germline lookup yields CDR1 MGHDK and CDR2 SYGVNS. The CDR3 contains 16 residues. The V end was cut by 6 bases, the J end by 0 bases, with 18 bases between. This CDR3 is CASRVTGRFASYEQYF. CDR3 DNA: TGTGCCAGCAGAGTGACAGGGAGGTTTGCCTCCTACGAGCAGTACTTC.

This clone showed up just a few times. The rearrangement uses TRBV7-8 and TRBJ1-2; no definite D call. Germline values: CDR1 SGHVS, CDR2 FQNEAQ. This CDR3 contains 14 residues. V lost 5 bases and J lost 5, with 15 bases in between. Here the CDR3 reads CASSPIEGKYGYTF. The CDR3 nucleotides are TGTGCCAGCAGCCCAATCGAAGGGAAGTATGGCTACACCTTC. The full variable domain, rest sourced from reference TRBV7-8 and TRBJ1-2, is GAGVSQSPRYKVAKRGQDVALRCDPISGHVSLFWYQQALGQGPEFLTYFQNEAQLDKSGLPSDRFFAERPEGSVSTLKIQRTQQEDSAVYLCASSPIEGKYGYTFGSGTRLTVV.

This clone was seen a handful of times. V usage is TRBV3-1 (or the pseudogene TRBV3-2) and J usage is TRBJ1-1, with D possibly matching TRBD1 (5 bases). This CDR3 has 14 amino acids. V gave up 8 bases and J gave up 0 bases, with 13 bases separating them. The germline CDR1 and CDR2 sequences are LGHDT and YNNKEL (reference sequence). The CDR3 DNA reads TGTGCCAGCTCCCCGGGGGAGCTGAACACTGAAGCTTTCTTT. Translated: CASSPGELNTEAFF.

The V call is TRBV10-3, the J call TRBJ1-6; 7 bases are shared with TRBD1. V lost 6 bases and J lost 10; bases outside the gene matches: 3. The length of the CDR3 is 12 residues. Germline CDR1 ENHRY, CDR2 SYGVKD. The CDR3: CAIRRDRSPLHF. CDR3 sequence (DNA): TGTGCCATCAGGAGGGACAGATCACCCCTCCACTTT.

The rearrangement uses TRBV9 and TRBJ2-2; D might be TRBD1 (7 bases). This CDR3 is built from 16 residues. Trimming cost V 4 bases and J 2 bases, with 15 bases left between them. Germline CDR1 SGDLS, CDR2 YYNGEE. The CDR3 sequence: CASSPRDRPNTGELFF. CDR3 DNA: TGTGCCAGCAGCCCGCGGGACAGACCTAACACCGGGGAGCTGTTTTTT. Full variable domain (outside the CDR3, taken from reference TRBV9 and TRBJ2-2): DSGVTQTPKHLITATGQRVTLRCSPRSGDLSVYWYQQSLDQGLQFLIQYYNGEERAKGNILERFSAQQFPDLHSELNLSSLELGDSALYFCASSPRDRPNTGELFFGEGSRLTVL.

The chain joins TRBV7-2 to TRBJ2-1, with TRBD2 matching over 8 bases. The CDR3 runs to 15 residues. The V gene end was trimmed by 1 base and the J gene end by 5 bases; junction bases not matched to a gene: 4. Germline V gives CDR1 SGHTA, CDR2 FQGNSA. CDR3 amino acids: CASSLVSGANNEQFF. In DNA, the CDR3 is TGTGCCAGCAGCTTAGTTAGCGGGGCGAACAATGAGCAGTTCTTC.

V and J are TRBV6-5 and TRBJ1-5; 7 nucleotides align to TRBD1. J lost 7 bases, V lost 4 bases, and 10 bases had no gene match. The CDR3 has 15 residues. The germline V gene has CDR1 MNHEY and CDR2 SVGAGI. As DNA, the CDR3 is TGTGCCAGCAGTTCCTACGGACAGGTCCGGCAGCCCCAGCATTTT. It translates to CASSSYGQVRQPQHF.

This clone was counted between two and nine times. V gene TRBV7-6 combines with J gene TRBJ2-2, with D unclear. V was shortened by 1 base and J by 2 bases, with 8 bases between the two germline ends. The CDR3 consists of 15 residues. Germline V CDR1 and CDR2: SGHVS, FNYEAQ. The CDR3 DNA is TGTGCCAGCAGCTTAGTTGCGGCCAACACCGGGGAGCTGTTTTTT. Translated: CASSLVAANTGELFF.

The chain is built from TRBV3-1 (or the pseudogene TRBV3-2) and TRBJ2-7; D is unresolved. Germline V lookup: CDR1 LGHDT, CDR2 YNNKEL (reference sequence). Trimming took off 2 bases at V and 4 bases at J, with 6 bases between the two ends. The CDR3 runs 12 residues. As DNA, the CDR3 is TGTGCCAGCAGCCAAATCGGGTACGAGCAGTACTTC. This encodes CASSQIGYEQYF.

The rearrangement uses TRBV12-3 or TRBV12-4 and TRBJ2-1; D unresolved. This CDR3 region has 11 residues. Trimming cost V 7 bases and J 8 bases, with 9 bases left between them. The CDR3 sequence: CASTGSHEQFF. The CDR3 DNA follows: TGTGCCAGCACCGGTTCGCATGAGCAGTTCTTC.

V usage is TRBV6-5 and J usage is TRBJ1-2; D is uncertain. This CDR3 has 15 residues. V shed 4 bases and J shed 4 bases, with 16 bases lying between them. The V gene's germline CDR1 is MNHEY and CDR2 SVGAGI. CDR3 nucleotides: TGTGCCAGCAGTTCACCGGAGACATCCAGCTATGGCTACACCTTC. Translation gives CASSSPETSSYGYTF.

The chain couples TRBV4-1 to TRBJ2-1, with D tentatively TRBD1 (5 bases). The CDR3 has 14 amino acids. The germline V gene encodes CDR1 MGHRA and CDR2 YSYEKL. V dropped 2 bases and J dropped 12 bases, with 17 bases sitting between them. CDR3 nucleotide sequence: TGCGCCAGCAGCCAACAAGGGGCCGGTAGGGGGCAGTTCTTC. Translating gives CASSQQGAGRGQFF.

The chain is built from TRBV3-1 (or the pseudogene TRBV3-2) and TRBJ2-7; 7 nucleotides align to TRBD2. V lost 5 bases and J lost 1; bases outside the gene matches: 5. Looked up from germline, CDR1 is LGHDT and CDR2 is YNNKEL (reference sequence). This CDR3 spans 14 amino acids. The CDR3 nucleotides read TGTGCCAGCAGCTGGGAGGGCGTTTCCTACGAGCAGTACTTC. Translated, it gives CASSWEGVSYEQYF.

The chain couples TRBV3-1 (or the pseudogene TRBV3-2) to TRBJ2-1, with 14 positions matching TRBD2. This CDR3 is built from 18 residues. CDR1 LGHDT and CDR2 YNNKEL come from the germline V gene (reference sequence). Unmatched junction bases numbered 6, after V lost 5 bases and J lost 0 bases. The CDR3 DNA follows: TGTGCCAGCAGCTTGGGACTAGCGGGGGTGAGCTCCTACAATGAGCAGTTCTTC. This sequence encodes CASSLGLAGVSSYNEQFF.

The CDR3 nucleotides read TGTGCCACCGGACAGGGATTCTACGAGCAGTACTTC. Translation gives CATGQGFYEQYF. The chain couples TRBV6-5 to TRBJ2-7, with 8 nucleotides matching TRBD1. The CDR3 loop spans 12 amino acids. Germline loops: CDR1 MNHEY, CDR2 SVGAGI. Trimming took 10 bases from V and 3 from J; bases not matched to a gene: 5.

The chain uses TRBV6-5 and TRBJ2-4, with 12 bases fitting TRBD2. Germline lookup yields CDR1 MNHEY and CDR2 SVGAGI. Unmatched junction bases numbered 6, after V lost 4 bases and J lost 8 bases. This CDR3 is 15 amino acids long. CDR3 DNA: TGTGCCAGCAGTTCTCGGACTAGCGGGACGTACATTCAGTACTTC. Protein sequence: CASSSRTSGTYIQYF.

This chain joins TRBV5-1 and TRBJ2-4; D ambiguous. The CDR3 covers 14 residues. The V gene's germline CDR1 is SGHRS and CDR2 YFSETQ. V was trimmed by 2 bases and J by 8 bases, leaving 14 bases between them. CDR3 in DNA: TGCGCCAGCAGCTTAGCCACGGCTGGAGACATTCAGTACTTC. Translated: CASSLATAGDIQYF.

The chain joins TRBV7-9 to TRBJ2-3; a weak D match, TRBD2 (6 bases). The CDR3 loop spans 14 amino acids. Looked up from germline, CDR1 is SEHNR and CDR2 is FQNEAQ (reference sequence). V dropped 5 bases and J dropped 0 bases, with 9 bases sitting between them. This CDR3 reads CASSQTSSTDTQYF. The CDR3 nucleotides read TGTGCCAGCAGCCAGACTAGTAGCACAGATACGCAGTATTTT.

The genes are TRBV27 and TRBJ2-3, with 14 bases aligning to TRBD2. After removal of 6 bases from V and 4 bases from J, the junction contained 3 bases not matched to a gene. The CDR3 spans 15 residues. Germline V gene lookup returns CDR1 MNHEY and CDR2 SMNVEV (reference sequence). The CDR3 loop is CASRRLAGGADTQYF. The CDR3 DNA sequence: TGTGCCAGCAGACGACTAGCGGGAGGGGCAGATACGCAGTATTTT.

The chain uses TRBV10-1 and TRBJ2-1; no clear D gene. This CDR3 is 12 amino acids long. The V end was cut by 6 bases, the J end by 7 bases, with 10 bases between. From germline, CDR1 is WNHNN and CDR2 SYGVQD (reference sequence). The CDR3, as DNA: TGCGCCAGCAGCCGGCTAGGGAATGAGCAGTTCTTC. Residues: CASSRLGNEQFF.

V is TRBV27 and J is TRBJ1-2; 7 bases agree with TRBD1. With V trimmed by 4 bases and J by 4 bases, 6 bases remained unmatched. The germline V gene encodes CDR1 MNHEY and CDR2 SMNVEV (reference sequence). The CDR3 contains 14 residues. CDR3 DNA: TGTGCCAGCAGTTCAGACAGGGTCGCCTATGGCTACACCTTC. Translated, it gives CASSSDRVAYGYTF.

This clone was detected a few times. The chain links TRBV2 to TRBJ1-5, with D perhaps matching TRBD1 (5 bases). V lost 6 bases, J lost 1 base, and 13 bases lay in between. Germline V gives CDR1 SNHLY, CDR2 FYNNEI. This CDR3 is 15 amino acids long. CDR3 residues: CASRATVRSNQPQHF. In nucleotides, the CDR3 is TGTGCCAGCAGAGCGACAGTTAGGAGCAATCAGCCCCAGCATTTT.

This chain uses TRBV5-4 with TRBJ2-1; TRBD1 matches 9 bases. CDR3 size: 15 residues. Germline CDR1 reads SGHNT; CDR2 reads YYREEE (reference sequence). The V gene end was trimmed by 4 bases and the J gene end by 8 bases; junction bases not matched to a gene: 10. CDR3 region: CASSATGTGRHEQFF. For the CDR3, the DNA is TGTGCCAGCAGCGCAACCGGGACAGGGAGACATGAGCAGTTCTTC.

The chain joins TRBV6-5 to TRBJ1-1; D gene ambiguous. V lost 10 bases and J 1 base, leaving 13 bases between the germline ends. The CDR3 has 13 residues. Germline V gene data show CDR1 as MNHEY and CDR2 as SVGAGI. The chain's CDR3 is CATRGWQNTEAFF. Written as DNA, the CDR3 is TGTGCCACCAGAGGCTGGCAGAACACTGAAGCTTTCTTT.

The chain recombines TRBV7-8 with TRBJ2-3; D is possibly TRBD1 (6 bases). Trimming took 5 bases from V and 2 from J, leaving 8 bases between them. Per germline, CDR1 SGHVS and CDR2 FQNEAQ. The CDR3 contains 13 residues. The CDR3, as DNA: TGTGCCAGCAGCCGGGGACACACAGATACGCAGTATTTT. It specifies CASSRGHTDTQYF.

The CDR3 nucleotides are TGTGCCAGCAGGACAGGGGTCAATCAGCCCCAGCATTTT. This encodes CASRTGVNQPQHF. The chain couples TRBV2 to TRBJ1-5, with 8 bases fitting TRBD1. Losses at the gene ends were 6 bases for V and 3 bases for J; bases not matched to a gene: 1. The CDR3 is 13 amino acids. CDR1 SNHLY and CDR2 FYNNEI come from the germline V gene.

The rearrangement uses TRBV4-2 and TRBJ2-1; TRBD2 is a possible D gene (5 bases). Germline CDR1 and CDR2: LGHNA and YNFKEQ. The CDR3 length is 12 residues. The V end lost 4 bases, the J end lost 11 bases, and 12 bases lay between the germline ends. In DNA, the CDR3 is TGTGCCAGCAGCCCCGCCGAGGGAAAGCAGTTCTTC. Translating gives CASSPAEGKQFF.